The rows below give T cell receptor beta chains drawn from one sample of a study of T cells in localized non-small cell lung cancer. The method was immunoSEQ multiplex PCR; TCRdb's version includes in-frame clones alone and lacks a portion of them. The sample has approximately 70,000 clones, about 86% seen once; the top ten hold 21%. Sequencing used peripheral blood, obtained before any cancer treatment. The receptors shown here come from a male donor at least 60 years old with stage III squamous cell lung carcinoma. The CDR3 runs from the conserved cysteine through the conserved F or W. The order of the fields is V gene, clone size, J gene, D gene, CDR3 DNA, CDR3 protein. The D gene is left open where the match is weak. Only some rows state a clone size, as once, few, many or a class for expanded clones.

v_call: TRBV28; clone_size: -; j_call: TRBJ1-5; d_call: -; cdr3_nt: TGTGCCAGCAGTTCCACAATTACAGGGACGCCCCAGCATTTT; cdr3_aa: CASSSTITGTPQHF
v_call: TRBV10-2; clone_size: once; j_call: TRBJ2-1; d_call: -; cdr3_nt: TGCGCCAGCACCCTACAGGGATTTTCCTACAATGAGCAGTTCTTC; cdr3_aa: CASTLQGFSYNEQFF
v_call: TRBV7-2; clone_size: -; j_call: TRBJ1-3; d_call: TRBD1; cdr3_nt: TGTGCCAGCAGCCTAGGGACAGGCTCTGGAAACACCATATATTTT; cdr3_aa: CASSLGTGSGNTIYF
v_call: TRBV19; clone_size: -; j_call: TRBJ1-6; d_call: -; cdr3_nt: TGTGCCTCCCGGGAATCCTATAATTCACCCCTCCACTTT; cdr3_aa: CASRESYNSPLHF
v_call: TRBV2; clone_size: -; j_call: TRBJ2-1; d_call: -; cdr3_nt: TGTGCCAGCACCCGACTACGGCCGAGGGAGTTCTTC; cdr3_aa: CASTRLRPREFF
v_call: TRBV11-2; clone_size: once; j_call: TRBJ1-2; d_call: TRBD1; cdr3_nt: TGTGCCAGCAGCTCTCCTTGGTTAGACAGGGGTAACTATGGCTACACCTTC; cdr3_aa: CASSSPWLDRGNYGYTF
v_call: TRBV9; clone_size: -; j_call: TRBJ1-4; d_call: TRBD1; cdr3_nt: TGTGCCAGCAGCCCGGAGGGGGCCGTTCCCGAAAAACTGTTTTTT; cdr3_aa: CASSPEGAVPEKLFF
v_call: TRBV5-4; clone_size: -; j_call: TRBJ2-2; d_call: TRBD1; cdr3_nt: TGTGCCAGCAGCTTGGTGGGACAGGGTACCGGGGAGCTGTTTTTT; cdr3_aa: CASSLVGQGTGELFF
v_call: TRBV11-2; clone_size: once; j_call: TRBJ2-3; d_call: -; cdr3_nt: TGTGCCAGCAGCTTACAATTCTCCCCCACAGATACGCAGTATTTT; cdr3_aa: CASSLQFSPTDTQYF
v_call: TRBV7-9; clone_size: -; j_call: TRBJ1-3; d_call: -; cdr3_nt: TGTGCCAGCAGCTTTGGACGGAGCTCTGGAAACACCATATATTTT; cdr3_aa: CASSFGRSSGNTIYF
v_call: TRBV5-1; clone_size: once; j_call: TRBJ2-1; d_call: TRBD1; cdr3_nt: TGCGCCAGAAAAGACAGGGGTAATGAGCAGTTCTTC; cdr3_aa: CARKDRGNEQFF
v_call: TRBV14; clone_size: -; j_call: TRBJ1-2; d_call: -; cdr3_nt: TGTGCCAGCAGCCAAGATTGGGGGGCGTCGTACTATGGCTACACCTTC; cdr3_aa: CASSQDWGASYYGYTF
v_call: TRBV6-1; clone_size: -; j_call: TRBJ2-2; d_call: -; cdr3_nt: TGTGCCAGCAGTGAAAGGGGGGGGCCCACCGGGGAGCTGTTTTTT; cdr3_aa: CASSERGGPTGELFF
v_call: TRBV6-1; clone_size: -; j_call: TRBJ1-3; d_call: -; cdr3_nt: TGTGCCAGCAGTCGGGGCAGGGCTGGAAACACCATATATTTT; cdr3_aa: CASSRGRAGNTIYF
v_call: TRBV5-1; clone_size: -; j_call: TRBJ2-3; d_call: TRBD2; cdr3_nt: TGCGCCAGCAGCCGCTCCGGGGGGGGCACAGATACGCAGTATTTT; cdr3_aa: CASSRSGGGTDTQYF
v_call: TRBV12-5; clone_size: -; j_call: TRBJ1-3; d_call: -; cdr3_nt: TGTACCCGTGGCTCCCTCCCTAGAGGGTCCATATATTTT; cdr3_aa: CTRGSLPRGSIYF
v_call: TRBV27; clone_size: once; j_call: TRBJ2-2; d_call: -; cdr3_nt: TGTGCCAGCAGTTTAAGACAAGGCAGGGACCAGTCGACCGGGGAGCTGTTTTTT; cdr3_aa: CASSLRQGRDQSTGELFF
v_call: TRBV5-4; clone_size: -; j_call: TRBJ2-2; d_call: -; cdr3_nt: TGTGCCAGCAGCCCCCCCGGACTGAACACCGGGGAGCTGTTTTTT; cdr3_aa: CASSPPGLNTGELFF
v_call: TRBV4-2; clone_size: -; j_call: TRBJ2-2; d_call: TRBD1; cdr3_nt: TGTGCCAGCAGTCAAAGGGACAGGGACACCGGGGAGCTGTTTTTT; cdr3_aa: CASSQRDRDTGELFF
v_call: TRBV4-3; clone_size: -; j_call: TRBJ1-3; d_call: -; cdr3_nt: TGCGCCAGCAGTCGACAGATGACTGGAAACACCATATATTTT; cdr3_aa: CASSRQMTGNTIYF
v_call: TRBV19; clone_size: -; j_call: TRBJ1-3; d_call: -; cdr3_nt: TGTGCCAGTAGTAACCTTTGGGGCGGAAACACCATATATTTT; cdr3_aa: CASSNLWGGNTIYF
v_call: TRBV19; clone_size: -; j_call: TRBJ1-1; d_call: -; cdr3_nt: TGTGCCGTGTCCGGGGAGGGGCCCCGCAGGAAAGCTTTCTTT; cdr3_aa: CAVSGEGPRRKAFF
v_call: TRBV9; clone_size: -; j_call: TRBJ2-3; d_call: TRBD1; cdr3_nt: TGTGCCAGCAGCGTACAGGGGGCCGTAGATACGCAGTATTTT; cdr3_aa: CASSVQGAVDTQYF
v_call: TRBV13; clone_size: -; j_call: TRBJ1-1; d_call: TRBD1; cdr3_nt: TGTGCCAGCAGCTTATACCAGGGGGCCGCTTTCTTT; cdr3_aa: CASSLYQGAAFF
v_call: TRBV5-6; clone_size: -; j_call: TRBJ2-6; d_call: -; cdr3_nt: TGTGCCAGCAGCTGGGGAGGGGGAGCTGGGGCCAACGTCCTGACTTTC; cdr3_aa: CASSWGGGAGANVLTF
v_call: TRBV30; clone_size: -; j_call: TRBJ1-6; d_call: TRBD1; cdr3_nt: TGTGCCTGGAGTGGGGGACAGGGGACCTATAATTCACCCCTCCACTTT; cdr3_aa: CAWSGGQGTYNSPLHF
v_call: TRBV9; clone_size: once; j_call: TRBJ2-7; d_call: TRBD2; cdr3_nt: TGTGCCAGCAGCGTAGCGGGGGAGGGCGAGCAGTACTTC; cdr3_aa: CASSVAGEGEQYF
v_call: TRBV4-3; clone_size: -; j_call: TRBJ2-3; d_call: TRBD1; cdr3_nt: TGCGCCAGCAGCCAACCGGGACAGGGCACAGATACGCAGTATTTT; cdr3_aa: CASSQPGQGTDTQYF
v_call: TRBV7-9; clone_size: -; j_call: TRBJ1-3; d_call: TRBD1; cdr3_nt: TGTGCCAGCAGACAGGGGGATCGAAACACCATATATTTT; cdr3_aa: CASRQGDRNTIYF
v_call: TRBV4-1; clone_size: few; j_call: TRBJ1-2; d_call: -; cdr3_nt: TGCGCCAGCAGACCCATGGCGGGGGAACGGGCTAACTATGGCTACACCTTC; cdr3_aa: CASRPMAGERANYGYTF
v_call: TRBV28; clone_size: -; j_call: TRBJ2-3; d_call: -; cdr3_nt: TGTGCCAGCAGTTTATCAATCGGTACTTCTAGCACAGATACGCAGTATTTT; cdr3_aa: CASSLSIGTSSTDTQYF
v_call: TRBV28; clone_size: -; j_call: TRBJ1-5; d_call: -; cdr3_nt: TGTGCCAGCAGGCCCGTTGGGGGCAGGGGAATCCATAGCAATCAGCCCCAGCATTTT; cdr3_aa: CASRPVGGRGIHSNQPQHF
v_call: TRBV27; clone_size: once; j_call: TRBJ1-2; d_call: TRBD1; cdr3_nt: TGTGCCAGCAGTTTAACACAGGGGGCTCATGGCTACACCTTC; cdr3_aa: CASSLTQGAHGYTF
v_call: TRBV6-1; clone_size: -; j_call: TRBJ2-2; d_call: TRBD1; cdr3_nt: TGTGCCAGCAGTGCGGACAGGGTGAACACCGGGGAGCTGTTTTTT; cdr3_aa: CASSADRVNTGELFF
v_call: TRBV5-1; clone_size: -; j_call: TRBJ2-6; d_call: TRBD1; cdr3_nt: TGCGCCAGTCATACGGGACAGGGGTTCTCTGGGGCCAACGTCCTGACTTTC; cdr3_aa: CASHTGQGFSGANVLTF
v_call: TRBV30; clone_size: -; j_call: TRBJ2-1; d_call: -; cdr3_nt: TGTGCCTGGAGTTGCGGGGCCCAGTACAATGAGCAGTTCTTC; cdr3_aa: CAWSCGAQYNEQFF
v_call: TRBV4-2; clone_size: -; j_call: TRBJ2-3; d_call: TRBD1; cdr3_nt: TGTGCCAGCAGCCCTGACGCCGGGACAGGGGGCCCAGATACGCAGTATTTT; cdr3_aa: CASSPDAGTGGPDTQYF
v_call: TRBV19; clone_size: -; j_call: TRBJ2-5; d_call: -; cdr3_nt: TGTGCCAGTAGTACGGGGGGCCGCGGGGAAGAGACCCAGTACTTC; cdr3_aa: CASSTGGRGEETQYF
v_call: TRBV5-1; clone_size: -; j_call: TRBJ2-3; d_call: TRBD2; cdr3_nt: TGCGCCAGCACCCTGAGGCGGGGGGAAGTTCCAGATACGCAGTATTTT; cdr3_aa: CASTLRRGEVPDTQYF
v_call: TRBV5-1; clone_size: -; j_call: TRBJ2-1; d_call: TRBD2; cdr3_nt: TGCGCCAGCAGCTGGGGACTAGCGGGGGATCACAATGAGCAGTTCTTC; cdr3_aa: CASSWGLAGDHNEQFF
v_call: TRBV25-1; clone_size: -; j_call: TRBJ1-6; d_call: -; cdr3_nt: TGTGCCAGCAGTTACTCGGTGGGGAACAATTCACCCCTCCACTTT; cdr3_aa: CASSYSVGNNSPLHF
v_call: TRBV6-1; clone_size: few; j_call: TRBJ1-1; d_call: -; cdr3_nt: TGTGCCAGCAGTGAACTGGGACCGAACACTGAAGCTTTCTTT; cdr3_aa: CASSELGPNTEAFF
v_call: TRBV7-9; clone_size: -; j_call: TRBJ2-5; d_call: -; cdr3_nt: TGTGCCAGCAGCTTGTTAGGAGAGACCCAGTACTTC; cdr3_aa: CASSLLGETQYF
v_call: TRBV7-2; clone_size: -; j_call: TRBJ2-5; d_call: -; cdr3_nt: TGTGCCAGCAGCCCCGCTCTCGGACCGAGGGTAGAGACCCAGTACTTC; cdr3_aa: CASSPALGPRVETQYF
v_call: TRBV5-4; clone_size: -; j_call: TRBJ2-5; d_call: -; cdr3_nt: TGTGCCAGCAGCCCGGGACTCCAAGAGACCCAGTACTTC; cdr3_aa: CASSPGLQETQYF
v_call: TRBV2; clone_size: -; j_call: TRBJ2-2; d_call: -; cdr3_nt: TGTGCCAGCAGGAGGACGATAGCCACCGGGGAGCTGTTTTTT; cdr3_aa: CASRRTIATGELFF
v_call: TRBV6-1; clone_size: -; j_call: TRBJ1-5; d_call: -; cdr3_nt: TGTGCCAGCAGTGAATTGGTTATAAGGGACAATCAGCCCCAGCATTTT; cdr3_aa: CASSELVIRDNQPQHF
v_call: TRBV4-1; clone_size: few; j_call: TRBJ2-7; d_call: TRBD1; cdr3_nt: TGCGCCAGCAGCCAGGGACAGGGGGGGACCTACGAGCAGTACTTC; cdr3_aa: CASSQGQGGTYEQYF
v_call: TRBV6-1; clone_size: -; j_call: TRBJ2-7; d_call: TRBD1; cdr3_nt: TGTGCCAGCGGGGCTCGGGGACAGCCCGCCTACGAGCAGTACTTC; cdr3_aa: CASGARGQPAYEQYF
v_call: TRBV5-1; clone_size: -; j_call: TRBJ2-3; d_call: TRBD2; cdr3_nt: TGCGCCAGCAGCTTGGGGACTAGCGGGGGGCGTGGTTATTTT; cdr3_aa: CASSLGTSGGRGYF
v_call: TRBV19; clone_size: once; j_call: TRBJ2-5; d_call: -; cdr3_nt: TGTGCCAGTAGTGGACAGCCCCAAGAGACCCAGTACTTC; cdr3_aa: CASSGQPQETQYF
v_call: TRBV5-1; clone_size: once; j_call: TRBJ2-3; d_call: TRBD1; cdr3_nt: TGCGCCAGCAGCATATCGGGACAGGCAGGCACAGATACGCAGTATTTT; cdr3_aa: CASSISGQAGTDTQYF
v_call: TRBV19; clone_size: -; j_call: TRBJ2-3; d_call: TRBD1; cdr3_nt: TGTGCCAGTACCCAGGGGGTAAGCACAGATACGCAGTATTTT; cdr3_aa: CASTQGVSTDTQYF
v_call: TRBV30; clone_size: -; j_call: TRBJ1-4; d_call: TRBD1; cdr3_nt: TGTGCCTGGACCGGGACAGAAAATGAAAAACTGTTTTTT; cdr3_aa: CAWTGTENEKLFF
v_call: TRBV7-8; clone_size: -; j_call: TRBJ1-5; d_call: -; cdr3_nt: TGTGCCAGCAGCGAAAGAGACAGGAGCAGAGTTCAGCCCCAGCATTTT; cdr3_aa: CASSERDRSRVQPQHF
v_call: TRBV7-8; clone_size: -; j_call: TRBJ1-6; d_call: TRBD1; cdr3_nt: TGTGCCAGCAGCCCCCTGGGACAGGGGCTTTCGGCCCTCCACTTT; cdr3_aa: CASSPLGQGLSALHF